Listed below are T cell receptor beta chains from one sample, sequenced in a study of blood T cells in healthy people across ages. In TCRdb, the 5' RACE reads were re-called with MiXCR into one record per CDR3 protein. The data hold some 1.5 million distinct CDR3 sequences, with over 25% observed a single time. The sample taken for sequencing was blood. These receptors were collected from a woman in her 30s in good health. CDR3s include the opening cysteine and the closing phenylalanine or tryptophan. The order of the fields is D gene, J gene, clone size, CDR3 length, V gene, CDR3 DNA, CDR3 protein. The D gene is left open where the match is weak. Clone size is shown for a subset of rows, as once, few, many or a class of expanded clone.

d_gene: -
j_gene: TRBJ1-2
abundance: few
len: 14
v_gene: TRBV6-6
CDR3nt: TGTGCCAGCAGTTACTCGAGGCCTGATGGAGGCTACACCTTC
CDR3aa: CASSYSRPDGGYTF

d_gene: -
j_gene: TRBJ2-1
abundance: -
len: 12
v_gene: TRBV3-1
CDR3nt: TGTGCCAGCATAGAGACAGGAGAGACCCAGTTCTTC
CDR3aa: CASIETGETQFF

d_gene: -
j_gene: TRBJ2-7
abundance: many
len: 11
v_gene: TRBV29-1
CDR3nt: TGCAGCGTTGAAGGTCCCGACGAGCAGTACTTC
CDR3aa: CSVEGPDEQYF

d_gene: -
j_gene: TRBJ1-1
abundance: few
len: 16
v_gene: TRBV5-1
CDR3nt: TGCGCCAGCAGCTTGGGAGACACTCTGCGCATTACTGAAGCTTTCTTT
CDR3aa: CASSLGDTLRITEAFF

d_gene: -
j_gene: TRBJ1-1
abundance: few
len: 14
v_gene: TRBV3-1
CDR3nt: TGTGCCAGCAGCCAACGGGTCCTGGGCGCTGAAGCTTTCTTT
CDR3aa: CASSQRVLGAEAFF

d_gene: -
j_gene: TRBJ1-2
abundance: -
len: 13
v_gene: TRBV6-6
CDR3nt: TGTGCCGGCAGGGAAACAGTCAACTATGGCTACACCTTC
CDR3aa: CAGRETVNYGYTF

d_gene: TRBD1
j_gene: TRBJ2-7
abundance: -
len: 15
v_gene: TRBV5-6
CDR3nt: TGTGCCAGCAGCGTCGTAGGACAGGGGATGTACGAGCAGTACTTC
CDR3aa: CASSVVGQGMYEQYF

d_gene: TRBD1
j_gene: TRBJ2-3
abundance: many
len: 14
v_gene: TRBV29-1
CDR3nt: TGCAGCGTTTCACCGGGACAGACCACAGATACGCAGTATTTT
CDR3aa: CSVSPGQTTDTQYF

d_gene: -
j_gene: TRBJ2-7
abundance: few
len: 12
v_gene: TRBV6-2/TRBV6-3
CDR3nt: TGTGCCAGCACCCCTGGGGACTACGAGCAGTACTTC
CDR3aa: CASTPGDYEQYF

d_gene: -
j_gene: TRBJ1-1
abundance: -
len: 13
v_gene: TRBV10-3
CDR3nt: TGTGCCATCAGTGGTTACATGAACACTGAAGCTTTCTTT
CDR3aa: CAISGYMNTEAFF

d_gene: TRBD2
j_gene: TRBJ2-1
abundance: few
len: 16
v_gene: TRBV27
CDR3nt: TGTGCCAGCAGTTTATCTAGCGGGAGGGCCTACAATGAGCAGTTCTTC
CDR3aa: CASSLSSGRAYNEQFF

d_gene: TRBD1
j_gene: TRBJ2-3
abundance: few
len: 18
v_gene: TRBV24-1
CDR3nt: TGTGCCACCAGTGTTCCGGGACAGGGGCGGTTAGGCACAGATACGCAGTATTTT
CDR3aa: CATSVPGQGRLGTDTQYF

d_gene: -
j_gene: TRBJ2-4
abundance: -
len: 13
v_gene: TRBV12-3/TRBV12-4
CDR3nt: TGTGCCAGCGCCAGGGCAGTCAAAAACATTCAGTACTTC
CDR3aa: CASARAVKNIQYF

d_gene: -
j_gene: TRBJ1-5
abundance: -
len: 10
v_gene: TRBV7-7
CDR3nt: TGTGCCAGCAGCTCCCGACCCCAGCATTTT
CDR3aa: CASSSRPQHF

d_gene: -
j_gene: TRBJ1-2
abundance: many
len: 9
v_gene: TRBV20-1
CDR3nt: TGCAGCCCAGGGTGGGGCTACACCTTC
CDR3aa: CSPGWGYTF

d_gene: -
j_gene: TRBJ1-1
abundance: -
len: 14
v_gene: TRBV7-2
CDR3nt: TGTGCCAGCAGCTCTTCGACGGTGGGCACTGAAGCTTTCTTT
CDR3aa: CASSSSTVGTEAFF

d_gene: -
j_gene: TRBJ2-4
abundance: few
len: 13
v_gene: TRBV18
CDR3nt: TGTGCCAGCTCACCGGACCCGGAGGACATTCAGTACTTC
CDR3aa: CASSPDPEDIQYF

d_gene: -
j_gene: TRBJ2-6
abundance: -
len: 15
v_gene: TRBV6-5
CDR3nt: TGTGTCAGCGGAGTCCGGGGGGCTGGGGCCAACGTCCCGACTTTC
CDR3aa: CVSGVRGAGANVPTF

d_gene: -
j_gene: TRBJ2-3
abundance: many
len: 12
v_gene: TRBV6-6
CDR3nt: TGTGCCAGCAGTTTCGCAGCAGATACGCAGTATTTT
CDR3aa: CASSFAADTQYF

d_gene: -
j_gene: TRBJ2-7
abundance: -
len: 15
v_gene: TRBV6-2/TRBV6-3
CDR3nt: TGTGCCACCTCGGCCGGGGTGATGCCTTACTACGAGCAGTACTTC
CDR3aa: CATSAGVMPYYEQYF

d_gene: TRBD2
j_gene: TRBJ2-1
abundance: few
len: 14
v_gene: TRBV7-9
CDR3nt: TGTGCCAGCAGCTGGAGTAGCGGGGGGAATGGGCAGTTCTTC
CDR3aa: CASSWSSGGNGQFF

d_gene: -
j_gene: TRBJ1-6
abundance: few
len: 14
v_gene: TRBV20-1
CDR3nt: TGCAGTGCTAGAGATCTGAGGGGAAATTCACCCCTCCACTTT
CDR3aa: CSARDLRGNSPLHF

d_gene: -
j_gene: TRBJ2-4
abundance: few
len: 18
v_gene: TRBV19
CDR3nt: TGTGCCAGTAGTATAGCGTCCGGACCGGGGGCGGGGAAAAACATTCAGTACTTC
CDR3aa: CASSIASGPGAGKNIQYF

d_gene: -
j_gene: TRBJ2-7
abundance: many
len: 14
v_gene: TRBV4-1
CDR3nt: TGCGCCAGCAGCCAAGATACTAAGCAGGGCGGGCAGTACTTC
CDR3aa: CASSQDTKQGGQYF

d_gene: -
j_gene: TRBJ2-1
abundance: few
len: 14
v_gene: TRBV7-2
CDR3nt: TGTGCCAGCAGCTTGTGGGACCTTCGCAATGAGCAGTTCTTC
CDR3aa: CASSLWDLRNEQFF

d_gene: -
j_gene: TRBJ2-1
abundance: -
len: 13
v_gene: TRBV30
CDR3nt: TGTGCCGGAATAGCGAGTGCCTACAATGAGCAGTTCTTC
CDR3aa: CAGIASAYNEQFF

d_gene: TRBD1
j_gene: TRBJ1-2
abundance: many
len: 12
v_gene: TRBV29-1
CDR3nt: TGCAGCGTCTTAAGGGACAGCTATGGCTACACCTTC
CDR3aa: CSVLRDSYGYTF

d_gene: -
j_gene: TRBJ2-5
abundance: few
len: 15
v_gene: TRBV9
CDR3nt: TGTGCCAGCAGCGTAGGTTCCGGAGAGGGAAAGACCCAGTACTTC
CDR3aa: CASSVGSGEGKTQYF

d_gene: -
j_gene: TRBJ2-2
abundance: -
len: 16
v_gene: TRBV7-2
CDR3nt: TGTGCCAGCAGCTTCCGAGGGGACCCGAACACCGGGGAGCTGTTTTTT
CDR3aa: CASSFRGDPNTGELFF

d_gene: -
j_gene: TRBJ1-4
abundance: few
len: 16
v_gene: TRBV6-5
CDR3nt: TGTGCCAGCAGTTTACTGGAAACGGCAACTAATGAAAAACTGTTTTTT
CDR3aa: CASSLLETATNEKLFF

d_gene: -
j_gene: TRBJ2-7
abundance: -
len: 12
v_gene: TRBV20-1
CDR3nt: TGCAGTGCTACGACTGAGGGCGACGAGCAGTACTTC
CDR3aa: CSATTEGDEQYF

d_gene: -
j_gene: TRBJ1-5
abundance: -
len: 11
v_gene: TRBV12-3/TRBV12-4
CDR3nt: TGTGCCAGCAGTTCGGATCAGCCCCAGCATTTT
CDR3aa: CASSSDQPQHF

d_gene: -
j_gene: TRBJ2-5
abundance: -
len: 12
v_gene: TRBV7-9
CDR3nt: TGTTCCAGCAGCTTCACACGAGAGACCCAGTACTTC
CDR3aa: CSSSFTRETQYF

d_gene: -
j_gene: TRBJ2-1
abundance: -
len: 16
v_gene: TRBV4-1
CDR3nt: TGCGCCAGCAGCCAACCGACACAAGCCATATACAATGAGCAGTTCTTC
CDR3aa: CASSQPTQAIYNEQFF

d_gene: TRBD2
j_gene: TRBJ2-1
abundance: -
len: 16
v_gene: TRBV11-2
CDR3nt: TGTGCCAGCAGAAGAACCCCTAGCGGGAGTCTCGATGAGCAGTTCTTC
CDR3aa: CASRRTPSGSLDEQFF